This T cell receptor (beta chain) was recovered during a study of response to subunit inactivated influenza vaccine. V shed 5 bases and J shed 6 bases, with 20 bases lying between them. The CDR3 covers 16 residues. Germline assignment: CDR1 SNHLY and CDR2 FYNNEI. One entry per CDR3 protein, called by TCRdb with MiXCR from the RT-PCR reads. This table holds around 530,000 distinct CDR3 sequences, about an eighth found once. J is TRBJ2-1 and V is TRBV2, with a possible D match to TRBD1 (5 bases). The sequence was collected from a man aged 50 to 59 who received an inactivated influenza vaccine. This specimen was PBMCs from blood, taken on the day of vaccination. This chain's CDR3 is CASSYTGLPSVNEQFF. Written as DNA, the CDR3 is TGTGCCAGCAGTTATACAGGTCTGCCGAGCGTCAATGAGCAGTTCTTC. The variable domain in full, completed from reference TRBV2 and TRBJ2-1, reads EPEVTQTPSHQVTQMGQEVILRCVPISNHLYFYWYRQILGQKVEFLVSFYNNEISEKSEIFDDQFSVERPDGSNFTLKIRSTKLEDSAMYFCASSYTGLPSVNEQFFGPGTRLTVL.